These 14 T cell receptor beta chains were sequenced from one sample in a study of blood T cell repertoires in COVID-19. Here immunoSEQ multiplex PCR was the method, and the copy in TCRdb shows in-frame clones only, minus some. The top ten clones hold 5.5% to 7.5% of a sample with over 45,000 clones, about nine tenths of them seen once. Sequencing input: peripheral blood. The source of these receptors is a woman between 55 and 75 years old with active or convalescent COVID-19.

The rearrangement uses TRBV2 and TRBJ1-2; D may be TRBD1 (5 bases). CDR3 size: 15 residues. Germline lookup yields CDR1 SNHLY and CDR2 FYNNEI. Between the trimmed V and J ends, which lost 1 base and 8 bases, there was a span of 17 bases. CDR3 in amino acids: CASSEVRAGWNGYTF. CDR3 nucleotides: TGTGCCAGCAGTGAAGTAAGGGCAGGGTGGAACGGCTACACCTTC.

V gene TRBV3-1 (or the pseudogene TRBV3-2) combines with J gene TRBJ1-2, with D hard to call. The CDR3 is 14 residues long. Looked up from germline, CDR1 is LGHDT and CDR2 is YNNKEL (reference sequence). Deletions cut 1 base from V and 4 bases from J, with 10 bases between. The DNA of the CDR3 is TGTGCCAGCAGCCAAGGTACGGTGGTCTATGGCTACACCTTC. Its translation: CASSQGTVVYGYTF.

V and J are TRBV9 and TRBJ2-2, with D possibly matching TRBD2 (6 bases). Germline V gives CDR1 SGDLS, CDR2 YYNGEE. The CDR3 is 15 residues long. The ends were cut back, 5 bases at V and 5 bases at J, with 16 bases in the middle. The CDR3 region is CASRPPGLETGELFF. The DNA of the CDR3 is TGTGCCAGCAGACCCCCGGGACTGGAAACCGGGGAGCTGTTTTTT.

J is TRBJ2-3 and V is TRBV7-8; 8 positions match TRBD1. Germline V gene lookup returns CDR1 SGHVS and CDR2 FQNEAQ. The CDR3 sequence is 12 residues long. Trimming cost V 4 bases and J 13 bases; bases outside gene matches: 7. The CDR3 DNA reads as TGTGCCAGCAGCTCACCGCAGGGGGCCAAGTATTTT. Residues: CASSSPQGAKYF.

In DNA, the CDR3 is TGTGCCAGCAGTTACTGGGCCAGCAGTTTGGACCGGGACAGAAATTCACCCCTCCACTTT. As protein: CASSYWASSLDRDRNSPLHF. This rearrangement joins TRBV27 to TRBJ1-6; TRBD1 matches at 7 bases. Germline V gene sequence: CDR1 MNHEY, CDR2 SMNVEV (reference sequence). This CDR3 comprises 20 residues. Losses at the gene ends were 4 bases for V and 7 bases for J; bases not matched to a gene: 22.

The V and J genes are TRBV19 and TRBJ2-1, with 7 bases that match TRBD2. V lost 4 bases, J lost 9 bases, and 6 bases stayed unmatched. The CDR3 runs to 13 residues. CDR1 is LNHDA, CDR2 SQIVND, per germline (reference sequence). CDR3 coding DNA: TGTGCCAGTAGTAGCGGGAGTGGTGGTGAGCAGTTCTTC. It codes for CASSSGSGGEQFF.

This sequence joins TRBV21-1 and TRBJ2-1; TRBD2, the table's D call, lacks a check against the DNA. TRBV21-1 counts as a pseudogene. The CDR3 totals 15 residues. Here the CDR3 reads CASPSGGSSYNEQFF. The CDR3 bases are TGTGCCAGCCCGTCCGGGGGGAGCTCCTACAATGAGCAGTTCTTC.

The rearrangement links TRBV6-6 to TRBJ1-2, with 9 bases identical to TRBD1. J gave up 4 bases and V 4 bases, and 4 bases lay outside the gene matches. Germline lookup yields CDR1 MNHNY and CDR2 SVGAGI (reference sequence). The length of the CDR3 is 14 residues. CDR3 bases: TGTGCCAGCAGTTCACAGGGGGCCACCTATGGCTACACCTTC. This translates into CASSSQGATYGYTF.

Only a few counts were recorded for this clone. This chain connects TRBV19 to TRBJ2-1; the D gene is possibly TRBD1 (7 bases). The germline V gene has CDR1 LNHDA and CDR2 SQIVND (reference sequence). There are 13 residues in the CDR3. The V and J ends lost 3 bases and 9 bases respectively, with 12 bases between them. The CDR3 region has the DNA TGTGCCAGTAGTATCCCAGGGGGGCTTGAGCAGTTCTTC. This sequence encodes CASSIPGGLEQFF.

The rearrangement links TRBV7-3 to TRBJ2-7; tentatively, D is TRBD1 (6 bases). The CDR3 contains 15 residues. Germline V gene lookup returns CDR1 SGHTA and CDR2 FQGTGA. Trimming stripped 6 bases from V and 4 bases from J, with 19 bases between. The CDR3 reads CASSFSQGIFYEQYF. In nucleotides, the CDR3 is TGTGCCAGCAGTTTTTCACAGGGAATTTTTTACGAGCAGTACTTC.

The chain joins TRBV6-2 or TRBV6-3 to TRBJ1-2; D is ambiguous. The CDR3 has 14 amino acids. V was trimmed by 4 bases and J by 1 base, leaving 10 bases between them. Germline assignment: CDR1 MNHEY and CDR2 SVGEGT. The CDR3 bases are TGTGCCAGCAGTTGGTGGCTGAATAACTATGGCTACACCTTC. Translating it yields CASSWWLNNYGYTF.

V usage is TRBV6-2 or TRBV6-3 and J usage is TRBJ2-3; 9 bases are a match to TRBD2. The CDR3 runs 15 residues. V shed 3 bases and J 1 base; nucleotides not matched to a gene: 2. Germline V lookup: CDR1 MNHEY, CDR2 SVGEGT. Written as DNA, the CDR3 is TGTGCCAGCAGTTATCGGACTAGCGGCACAGATACGCAGTATTTT. This encodes CASSYRTSGTDTQYF.

The chain joins TRBV29-1 to TRBJ2-1; tentative D call: TRBD1 (6 bases). Deletions cut 4 bases from V and 4 bases from J, with 14 bases between. CDR1 is SQVTM, CDR2 ANQGSEA, per germline. CDR3 length: 14 residues. Written as DNA, the CDR3 is TGCAGCGTTGGGAAACAGGGAGAATACAATGAGCAGTTCTTC. Its protein product is CSVGKQGEYNEQFF.

The V gene is TRBV7-2, the J gene TRBJ2-5; 10 bases fit TRBD2. CDR3 length: 14 residues. Germline V gene lookup returns CDR1 SGHTA and CDR2 FQGNSA. With V trimmed by 5 bases and J by 4 bases, 4 bases remained unmatched. CDR3 DNA: TGTGCCAGCAGCCCTAGCGGGAGACGAGAGACCCAGTACTTC. This codes for CASSPSGRRETQYF.